This TCR beta chain was recorded in a study of T cell responses to AZD1222 COVID-19 vaccine. The method was immunoSEQ multiplex PCR; TCRdb's version includes in-frame clones alone and lacks a portion of them. The sample yields approximately 79,000 clones, approximately 90% seen once. General study findings and limits: Donor demographics were predominantly white British with a female majority; clonal diversity may be underestimated.

Worth noting for this clone: The antigen is not known.

Sample: peripheral blood, taken on day 0 of AZD1222 vaccination. This clonotype was obtained from an adult in good health.

CDR3 nucleotide sequence: TGTGCCTGGAGCAGGGTGAACACTGAAGCTTTCTTT. Translation: CAWSRVNTEAFF. The chain employs TRBV30 and TRBJ1-1; weak D call: TRBD1 (5 bases). This CDR3 comprises 12 residues. Per the germline V gene, CDR1 is GTSNPN and CDR2 is SVGIG (reference sequence). V lost 3 bases, J lost 0 bases, and 5 bases lay in between.